This T cell receptor (beta chain) was found in a study of shared T cell receptors in the human thymus (TCRdb year 2021). For the wider study: The study examined how the human thymus generates shared, self-reactive T-cell receptor alpha chains.

Receptor amplification or capture employed the immunoSEQ multiplex PCR assay. TCRdb took this table from immuneACCESS and kept in-frame rearrangements with V and J called. Such tables lack part of the clones; where checked against another copy, unresolved V genes explain under half of the gap, and the rest is unexplained. The sample table shows approximately 760,000 clones, and 70% to 90% are seen once. The top ten hold over 0.008% of the sample. CDR1 GTSNPN and CDR2 SVGIG were looked up in the germline V gene (reference sequence). CDR3 length: 13 amino acids, cysteine to phenylalanine. CDR3 DNA is the only sequence kept; it has 39 bases, read in frame from the first base. V loses 4 bases at its end and J loses 5 bases; junction bases beyond the gene matches: 6. Of note for this clone: Its specific antigen is unknown. Per-nucleotide qualities are absent, and no much larger clonotype sits a single base away.

These data are also associated with another study on human thymus T cells. The second publication reports: Immunologically healthy infants undergoing open corrective cardiac surgery for congenital heart defects in Finland were used as donors. Thymus tissue was collected as surgical resects that were removed during corrective cardiac surgery. Usage of V and J gene segments appeared to be biased in both the thymic and the peripheral blood repertoires. The related research found that thymic TCR repertoires overlapped highly between unrelated individuals. TCR alpha and beta repertoires from fewer than ten infant thymus samples and four related peripheral blood samples were characterized in the study. The cohort included a handful of male and two female infants, with donor ages spanning 7 to 244 days. Thymocytes were released mechanically from tissue and stored at -70 °C as pellets of 10-30 million cells. A QIAsymphony instrument was used to extract genomic DNA from frozen cell pellets. The immunoSEQ multiplex PCR assay was used to amplify the TCRB and TCRAD loci from a standardized amount of quality-controlled genomic DNA. Amplicons spanned the V(D)J region at a length sufficient to cover the CDR3 and identify V and J genes. Through the commercial immunoSEQ service, the amplicons were sequenced on an Illumina platform. Corrections for primer bias and sequencing errors followed previously described methods, while TCRAD and TCRB definitions were based on the IMGT database. Repertoires were analysed with immunoSEQ Analyzer 3.0 and VDJTools, covering basic statistics, V/J segment usage, diversity estimates, rarefaction and pairwise overlap. Diversity was estimated using the Chao1, ChaoE, Efron-Thisted, Shannon and inverse Simpson indices, and was also estimated on datasets down-sampled to the size of the smallest sample. For repertoire overlap, CDR3 nucleotide sequence, V gene and J gene had to match strictly, and clustering was done by Jaccard-based multidimensional scaling. On average, thymus samples gave around 880,000 unique TCRB clonotypes, whereas blood samples gave about 92,000.

The sequence links TRBV30 to TRBJ1-2; TRBD1 agrees with 8 junctional bases. The sequencing sample was made of thymocytes. This TCR was sampled from a girl less than two years old with a congenital heart defect. Donor details come from another sample of the same person, matched by shared clones. The bases read TGTGCCTGGATATTCACAGGGGGTTATGGCTACACCTTC. This translates into CAWIFTGGYGYTF.